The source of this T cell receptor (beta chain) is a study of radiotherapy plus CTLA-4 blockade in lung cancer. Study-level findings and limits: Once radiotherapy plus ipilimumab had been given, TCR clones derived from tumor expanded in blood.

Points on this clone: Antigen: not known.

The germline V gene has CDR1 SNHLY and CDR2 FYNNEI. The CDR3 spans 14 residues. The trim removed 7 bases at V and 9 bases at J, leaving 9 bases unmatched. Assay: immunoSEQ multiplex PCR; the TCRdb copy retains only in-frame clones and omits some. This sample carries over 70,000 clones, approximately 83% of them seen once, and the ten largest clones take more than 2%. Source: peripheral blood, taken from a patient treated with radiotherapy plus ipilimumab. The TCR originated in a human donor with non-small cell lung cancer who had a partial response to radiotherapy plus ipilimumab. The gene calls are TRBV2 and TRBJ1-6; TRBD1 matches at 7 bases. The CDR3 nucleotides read TGTGCCAGCAAGCAAAGGGGGCTTGGTTCACCCCTCCACTTT. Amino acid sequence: CASKQRGLGSPLHF.